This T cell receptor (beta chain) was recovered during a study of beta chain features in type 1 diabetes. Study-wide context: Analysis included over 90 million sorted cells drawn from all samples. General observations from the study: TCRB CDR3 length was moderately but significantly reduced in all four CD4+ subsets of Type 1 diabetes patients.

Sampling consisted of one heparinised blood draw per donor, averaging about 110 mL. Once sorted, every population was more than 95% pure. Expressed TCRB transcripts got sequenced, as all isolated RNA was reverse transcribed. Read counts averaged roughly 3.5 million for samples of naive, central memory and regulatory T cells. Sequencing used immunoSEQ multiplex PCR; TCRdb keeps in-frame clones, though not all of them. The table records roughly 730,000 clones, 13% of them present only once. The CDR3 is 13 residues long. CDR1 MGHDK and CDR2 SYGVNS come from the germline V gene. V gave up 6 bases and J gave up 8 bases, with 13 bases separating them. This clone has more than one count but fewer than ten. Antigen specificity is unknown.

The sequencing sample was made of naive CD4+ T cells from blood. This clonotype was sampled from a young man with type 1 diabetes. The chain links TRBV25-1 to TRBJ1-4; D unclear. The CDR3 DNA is TGTGCCAGCAGCGCACTTCTGGGGGAAAAACTGTTTTTT. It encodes CASSALLGEKLFF. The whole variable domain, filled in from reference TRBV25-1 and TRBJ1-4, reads EADIYQTPRYLVIGTGKKITLECSQTMGHDKMYWYQQDPGMELHLIHYSYGVNSTEKGDLSSESTVSRIRTEHFPLTLESARPSHTSQYLCASSALLGEKLFFGSGTQLSVL.